These 10 T cell receptor beta chains were sequenced from one sample in a study of OX40 agonist ivuxolimab in advanced cancers. Using immunoSEQ multiplex PCR, the repertoire was profiled, and TCRdb retains in-frame clones only, with some absent. The table records 55,000 to 90,000 clones, about 81% of them present only once. The sample was CD4+ or CD8+ T cells sorted from blood, taken in a trial of the OX40 agonist ivuxolimab. These receptors all stem from an adult with an advanced solid tumor such as melanoma, head and neck, liver or kidney cancer.

The chain recombines TRBV5-5 with TRBJ2-1; D is ambiguous. The CDR3 is made up of 15 amino acids. The ends were cut back, 0 bases at V and 9 bases at J, with 16 bases in the middle. The V gene's germline CDR1 is SGHKS and CDR2 YYEKEE (reference sequence). This CDR3 is CASSLALGFVGEQFF. As DNA, the CDR3 is TGTGCCAGCAGCTTGGCCCTTGGGTTCGTCGGTGAGCAGTTCTTC.

The rearrangement uses TRBV12-2 and TRBJ1-2; the D call of TRBD1 is as the table states it, not checked on the DNA. TRBV12-2 is shown as a pseudogene. The CDR3 length is 14 residues. In nucleotides, the CDR3 is TGTGCAAGTCGCTTTGGAACAGCCTCATGGGGCTACACCTTC. The encoded protein is CASRFGTASWGYTF.

V gene TRBV6-6 combines with J gene TRBJ1-5; TRBD1 agrees at 7 bases. CDR3 length: 13 amino acids. Losses at the gene ends were 6 bases for V and 11 bases for J; bases not matched to a gene: 10. Germline CDR1 reads MNHNY; CDR2 reads SVGAGI (reference sequence). This CDR3 reads CASSRQGESAQHF. The DNA for the CDR3 is TGTGCCAGCAGCAGACAGGGAGAATCAGCCCAGCATTTT.

The chain uses TRBV7-3 and TRBJ2-1; no firm D call. V lost 5 bases, J lost 0 bases, and 20 bases lay in between. The CDR3 sequence is 18 residues long. Germline V gene data show CDR1 as SGHTA and CDR2 as FQGTGA. The CDR3 spells CASSPGPPTLSSYNEQFF. CDR3 nucleotide sequence: TGTGCCAGCAGCCCTGGACCGCCAACACTGAGCTCCTACAATGAGCAGTTCTTC.

This clone was counted once. CDR3 sequence (DNA): TGTGCCAGTAGTATAGATGGAGGGTTCAGCTCACCCCTCCACTTT. It codes for CASSIDGGFSSPLHF. This chain connects TRBV19 to TRBJ1-6; D is uncertain. This CDR3 is built from 15 residues. CDR1 is LNHDA and CDR2 is SQIVND in the germline V gene (reference sequence). V was cut by 0 bases and J by 10 bases, with 13 bases left in between.

The chain couples TRBV7-3 to TRBJ2-7, with D possibly TRBD1 on 5 matching bases. V lost 2 bases, J lost 2 bases, and 10 bases lay in between. CDR1 is SGHTA and CDR2 is FQGTGA in the germline V gene. The CDR3 spans 14 residues. The CDR3 spells CASSLEWGPYEQYF. CDR3 nucleotides: TGTGCCAGCAGCTTAGAATGGGGCCCCTACGAGCAGTACTTC.

In this sample, this clone turned up a few times. The rearrangement links TRBV15 to TRBJ2-3, with D unclear. CDR3 length: 12 amino acids. The V and J ends lost 4 bases and 2 bases respectively, with 4 bases between them. The V gene's germline CDR1 is LNHNV and CDR2 YYDKDF (reference sequence). The DNA of the CDR3 is TGTGCCACCAGCACCCCCACAGATACGCAGTATTTT. It is translated as CATSTPTDTQYF.

The chain uses TRBV28 and TRBJ2-2, with TRBD2 as a possible D gene (6 bases). The V gene lost 6 bases and the J gene lost 4 bases, with 9 bases spanning the gap. Germline values: CDR1 MDHEN, CDR2 SYDVKM. The CDR3 sequence is 13 residues long. CDR3: CASRPGGTGELFF. DNA of the CDR3: TGTGCCAGCAGACCCGGGGGCACCGGGGAGCTGTTTTTT.

V usage is TRBV4-1 and J usage is TRBJ1-3; D call uncertain. V was cut by 1 base and J by 4 bases, with 11 bases left in between. Looked up from germline, CDR1 is MGHRA and CDR2 is YSYEKL. The CDR3 has 15 residues. CDR3: CASSQADRWGNTIYF. DNA for the CDR3: TGCGCCAGCAGCCAAGCGGACCGGTGGGGAAACACCATATATTTT.

V usage is TRBV5-1 and J usage is TRBJ1-2, with 9 bases matching TRBD1. With 0 bases clipped from V and 4 bases from J, the junction kept 4 bases outside the gene matches. The germline gives CDR1 SGHRS, CDR2 YFSETQ. The CDR3 is made up of 15 amino acids. The CDR3 sequence: CASSLEGQGSYGYTF. The CDR3 region has the DNA TGCGCCAGCAGCTTGGAGGGACAGGGCAGCTATGGCTACACCTTC.